A selection of T cell receptor beta chains follows, all from one sample in a study of blood T cell repertoires in COVID-19. Method: immunoSEQ multiplex PCR; TCRdb's copy keeps in-frame clones and lacks some. The profile covers about 55,000 clones, with about 80% appearing a single time and more than 13% taken by the ten largest. Material: peripheral blood. The source is a human donor in a cohort sampled during active COVID-19. The CDR3 runs from the conserved cysteine through the conserved F or W. The D gene is left open where the match is weak. The size entry is marked missing in some rows and otherwise reads once, few, many or a size class.

TRBJ2-3 TRBV18 . TRBD2 TGTGCCAGCTCACCAAGGACCCGACTAGCGGGGGCGAGCACAGATACGCAGTATTTT CASSPRTRLAGASTDTQYF
TRBJ1-6 TRBV4-3 once . TGCGCCAGCAGCCTTTTTTTGGAGGCTAATTCACCCCTCCACTTT CASSLFLEANSPLHF
TRBJ1-5 TRBV2 . TRBD1 TGTGCCAGCAGTCCGGACAGGGGGGGCAATCAGCCCCAGCATTTT CASSPDRGGNQPQHF
TRBJ2-1 TRBV2 few TRBD2 TGTGCCAGCAGGGGCCCTAGCGGGGGGGAATACAATGAGCAGTTCTTC CASRGPSGGEYNEQFF
TRBJ2-7 TRBV7-2 . . TGTGCCAGCAGCTTAGTAGGGGGAAGCGACGAGCAGTACTTC CASSLVGGSDEQYF
TRBJ2-1 TRBV11-2 . TRBD2 TGTGCCAGCAGCTCGACTAGCGGGGGCTACAATGAGCAGTTCTTC CASSSTSGGYNEQFF
TRBJ2-7 TRBV3-1/TRBV3-2 . . TGTGCCAGCAGCCGGGGCAGGGTACACGAGCAGTACTTC CASSRGRVHEQYF
TRBJ2-3 TRBV21-1 . . TGTGCCAGCACGGGAGTTGATCCGACTCCTAGCACAGATACGCAGTATTTT CASTGVDPTPSTDTQYF
TRBJ2-7 TRBV6-6 once TRBD1 TGTGCCAGCAGGATCGGGACAGGGCTGTACGAGCAGTACTTC CASRIGTGLYEQYF
TRBJ1-2 TRBV25-1 . . TGTGCCAGCAGTGGACACCGAGGAGGCTATGGCTACACCTTC CASSGHRGGYGYTF